This T cell receptor (beta chain) was recorded in a study of post-analysis software for immune sequencing data. Study as a whole: Disease courses included relapsing-remitting, secondary progressive and progressive-relapsing multiple sclerosis.

V was trimmed by 1 base and J by 3 bases, leaving 10 bases between them. There are 14 residues in the CDR3. Germline values: CDR1 SGHVS, CDR2 FNYEAQ. Only a few counts were recorded for this clonotype. Its specificity is unknown. The authors incorporated unique molecular identifiers into the TCR beta cDNA libraries. TCRdb ran MiXCR on the PCR reads and lists one entry per CDR3 protein. The sample holds some 370,000 distinct CDR3 sequences, less than 35% seen once. Study-wide points: Pronounced co-clustering by F measure was evident among identically batched samples. For normalized Chao1 diversity, multiple sclerosis patients scored significantly lower than controls did. There were a few TRBV segments more frequent in patients than controls, and TRBV5-6, TRBV5-1 and TRBV20-1 were among them.

The material sequenced was blood. The receptor comes from a girl under 18 with multiple sclerosis. The V gene is TRBV7-6, the J gene TRBJ2-7; D unclear. DNA for the CDR3: TGTGCCAGCAGCTTAGAGGCAGGCTACTACGAGCAGTACTTC. The encoded protein is CASSLEAGYYEQYF.